These 8 T cell receptor beta chains originate from one sample sequenced in a study of control samples from healthy donors and cancer patients (dated by TCRdb to 2019 to 2021). Libraries were built with the immunoSEQ multiplex PCR assay. Not all clones reach the TCRdb copy of this immuneACCESS table, which keeps in-frame sequences only. Checked studies attribute under half of the gap to unresolved V genes and leave the rest unexplained. A total of about 120,000 clones appear in this sample, over 75% of them only once. 1.1% of the sample rests with the top ten. The sequenced sample was PBMCs. The origin of the receptors is a woman aged 50 to 65 with colorectal cancer.

The CDR3 DNA reads TGCGCCAGCTCTGGCCGGGTCGCGAACACCGGGGAGCTGTTTTTT. It codes for CASSGRVANTGELFF. The chain couples TRBV5-1 to TRBJ2-2; D call uncertain. CDR1 and CDR2 from the germline V gene are SGHRS and YFSETQ. This CDR3 has 15 amino acids. V was pared by 7 bases and J by 0 bases, with 13 bases between.

This chain uses TRBV28 with TRBJ2-1, with no clear D. Trimming removed 7 bases from V and 6 bases from J, with 25 bases in between. Germline values: CDR1 MDHEN, CDR2 SYDVKM. CDR3 length: 17 amino acids. The DNA of the CDR3 is TGTGCCAGCACGTCGTTTGGTGGGTTAGACTTCGGCAATGAGCAGTTCTTC. It encodes CASTSFGGLDFGNEQFF. The full variable domain, with the rest looked up from reference TRBV28 and TRBJ2-1, is DVKVTQSSRYLVKRTGEKVFLECVQDMDHENMFWYRQDPGLGLRLIYFSYDVKMKEKGDIPEGYSVSREKKERFSLILESASTNQTSMYLCASTSFGGLDFGNEQFFGPGTRLTVL.

The chain joins TRBV6-5 to TRBJ1-2; no clear D gene. Trimming left V 10 bases short and J 2 bases short, with 11 bases between. Germline values: CDR1 MNHEY, CDR2 SVGAGI. CDR3 length: 12 residues. The CDR3 spells CATATLNYGYTF. CDR3 bases: TGTGCCACCGCGACACTAAACTATGGCTACACCTTC.

The rearrangement links TRBV11-3 to TRBJ2-7; D is perhaps TRBD1 (6 bases). CDR1 and CDR2 (germline): SGHNT, YENEEA. V dropped 5 bases and J dropped 6 bases, with 17 bases sitting between them. CDR3 length equals 14 residues. The CDR3: CASSPAPGHSEQYF. The CDR3 DNA follows: TGTGCCAGCAGCCCAGCCCCGGGACACTCCGAGCAGTACTTC.

The genes are TRBV6-4 and TRBJ1-3; 10 positions match TRBD1. In germline, CDR1 is MRHNA, CDR2 SNTAGT. The CDR3 extends over 17 amino acids. The junction had 8 bases not matched to a gene; V was cut back by 5 bases and J by 1 base. CDR3 DNA: TGTGCCAGCAGTCGACAGGGGGCCTACCTTTCTGGAAACACCATATATTTT. Amino acids: CASSRQGAYLSGNTIYF.

This clone was picked up a small number of times. The chain combines TRBV12-3 or TRBV12-4 with TRBJ1-2, with D unclear. V dropped 4 bases and J dropped 8 bases, with 8 bases sitting between them. The CDR3 is made up of 11 amino acids. CDR3 nucleotide sequence: TGTGCCAGCAGTTATCGAGAAGGCTACACCTTC. The encoded protein is CASSYREGYTF.

The chain uses TRBV18 and TRBJ2-1, with D possibly being TRBD2 (6 bases). The CDR3 is made up of 15 amino acids. Deletions cut 5 bases from V and 10 bases from J, with 21 bases between. Germline loops: CDR1 KGHSH, CDR2 LQKENI. The CDR3 sequence is CASSFGTGPTREQFF. The CDR3 DNA sequence: TGTGCCAGCTCATTCGGGACTGGACCTACAAGGGAGCAGTTCTTC.

In DNA, the CDR3 is TGTGCCAGCAGCTTAGGCGGGGACAGATACTATGGCTACACCTTC. Amino acids: CASSLGGDRYYGYTF. The chain uses TRBV11-2 and TRBJ1-2; 7 bases are shared with TRBD1. The germline V gene encodes CDR1 SGHAT and CDR2 FQNNGV. J gave up 3 bases and V 1 base, and 5 bases lay outside the gene matches. The CDR3 length is 15 residues.